The source of this TCR beta chain is a study of identical twins. Whole-study findings and limits: Modelling underestimated the level of out-of-frame TCR alpha sharing observed in monozygotic twins.

To note about this clonotype: Its antigen remains unidentified.

Template switching supplied a universal primer site; unique molecular identifiers were carried on the cDNA. One entry per CDR3 protein results from TCRdb running MiXCR on the 5' RACE reads. The table records 310,000 or so distinct CDR3 sequences, roughly 8.6% of them present only once. Another study also made use of these data, one on yellow fever vaccine responses in identical twins.

The sequence derives from a woman between 18 and 29 years old in good health. Sequenced: memory (CD45RO+) T cells sorted from blood.

Here the CDR3 reads CASLFSLDTEAFF. The DNA of the CDR3 is TGTGCCAGTTTGTTTAGTCTGGACACTGAAGCTTTCTTT. V gene TRBV28 combines with J gene TRBJ1-1; D gene ambiguous. With 9 bases removed from V and 3 bases from J, the gap between germline ends came to 14 bases. CDR3 length: 13 amino acids. Germline CDR1 is MDHEN and CDR2 is SYDVKM.